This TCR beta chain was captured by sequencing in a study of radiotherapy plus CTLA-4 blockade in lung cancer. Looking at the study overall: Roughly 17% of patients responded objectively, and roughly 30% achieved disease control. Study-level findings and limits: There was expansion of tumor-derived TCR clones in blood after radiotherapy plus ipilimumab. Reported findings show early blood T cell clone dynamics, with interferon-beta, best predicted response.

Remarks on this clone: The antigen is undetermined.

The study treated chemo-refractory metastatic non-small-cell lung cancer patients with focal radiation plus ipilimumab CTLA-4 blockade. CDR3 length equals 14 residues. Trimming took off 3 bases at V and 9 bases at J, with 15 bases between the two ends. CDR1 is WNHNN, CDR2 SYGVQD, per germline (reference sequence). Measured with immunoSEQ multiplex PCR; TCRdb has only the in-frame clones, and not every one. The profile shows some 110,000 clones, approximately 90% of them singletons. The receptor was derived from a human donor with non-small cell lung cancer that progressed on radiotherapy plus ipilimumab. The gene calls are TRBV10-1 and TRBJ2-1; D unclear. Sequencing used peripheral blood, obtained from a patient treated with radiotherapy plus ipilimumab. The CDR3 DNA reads TGCGCCAGCAGTGATACAGAGACTCGTACTGAGCAGTTCTTC. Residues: CASSDTETRTEQFF.